The present T cell receptor beta chain was sequenced within a study of T-cell memory formation after mild COVID-19 (dated by TCRdb to the early 2020s). A note on the overall study: Most TCR sequence clusters were specific to one of the two donors. In a couple of donors, T-cell clones that expanded and contracted after mild COVID-19 were followed by sequencing TCRalpha and TCRbeta repertoires longitudinally. The cohort was made up of two young adult volunteers, one female and one male, who were previously healthy. Overall study results and their limits: Contracting CD4+ clones appeared mostly in the CM and EM memory subsets, whereas CD8+ clones were enriched in EMRA. The study included only a couple of mild cases, and larger cohorts that include severe cases with pre-infection samples were judged to be necessary. The detection of some responding clones in pre-infection memory suggests that pre-existing cross-reactive memory T cells joined the SARS-CoV-2 response. Clones contracting from day 15 to 85 had balanced CD4/CD8 phenotypes, while a second wave expanding from day 15 to 37 was biased towards CD4+. SARS-CoV-2 specificity was not confirmed for the second-wave clones peaking on day 37.

About this clonotype: Its binding antigen is unknown. No qualities accompany the bases; no much larger clone lies one base away.

Ficoll-Paque density gradient centrifugation was used to isolate PBMCs. Cut back by 11 bases and 3 bases, the V and J ends lie 14 bases apart. The CDR3, from cysteine to phenylalanine, totals 12 residues. This entry keeps only the CDR3 DNA: 36 bases, framed from base 1. The CDR1 and CDR2 encoded by the germline V gene are MDHEN and SYDVKM. Instrument used: Illumina NovaSeq 6000. Using 5'RACE with constant-segment primers, TCRalpha and TCRbeta cDNA libraries were constructed, with sample barcodes and unique molecular identifiers added in the process. RNA was extracted from every sample with Trizol reagent. The libraries were amplified in two PCR steps, and the second step added a second sample barcode and Illumina TruSeq adapters. Sequencing of libraries was performed on an Illumina NovaSeq with 2 x 150 bp paired-end reads. Under the source paper's analysis protocol: Reads were demultiplexed and collapsed into UMI-guided consensus sequences with migec v1.2.7. With mixcr v2.1.11, UMI consensuses were aligned to TRA and TRB V and J templates and assembled into clonotypes. A clonotype was counted as expanded or contracted only if both edgeR and NoisET called the change significant, with noise models trained on biological replicates. edgeR calls used a false discovery rate-adjusted p below 0.01 and a log2 fold-change threshold of 1. As an exploratory analysis of dynamics, max-normalized trajectories of the 1000 most abundant clonotypes were examined with PCA combined with hierarchical clustering. Separately sequenced CD4+ and CD8+ repertoires were used to assign the CD4 or CD8 phenotype of responding clones. Using fastp at Q25 and MiXCR, TCRdb reprocessed the public reads and kept productive beta chains. CDR3 protein sequences are deduplicated, and each keeps its most common genes and DNA. The V and J calls follow TCRdb's processing rather than the paper's. The sample contains 360,000 or so distinct CDR3 sequences, 25% to 30% of them found a single time. The ten largest clones take up about 13% of the sample.

Here the chain combines TRBV28 and TRBJ2-7, with the D gene uncertain. The sequence came from an adult woman who had mild COVID-19 (a few samples of this study predate the infection). The sample titles of this study are shuffled in the database, so cell type and time point are left out; the donor was told from shared clones. The sample consisted of PBMCs or a T cell subset sorted from them (not recorded which). The sequence in DNA is TGTGCCGCTGGGGATGCGATCTACGAGCAGTACTTC. This is translated as CAAGDAIYEQYF.